The 23 T cell receptor beta chains in this list originate from one sample, sequenced in a study of blood T cells in healthy people across ages. The authors ran a second PCR of about 6 to 11 cycles using a sample-barcoded 5' primer and a J-beta primer mix. From the 5' RACE reads, TCRdb called clonotypes with MiXCR, one entry per CDR3 protein. The data contain 800,000 or so distinct CDR3 sequences, 20% to 25% of them singletons. These records were also assigned to another study, of T cells of mothers and their children.

The sample consisted of blood. These TCRs come from a boy under 18 in good health.

The V and J genes are TRBV6-6 and TRBJ1-3; no clear D. The germline V gene encodes CDR1 MNHNY and CDR2 SVGAGI (reference sequence). The CDR3 totals 13 residues. Trimming pared 2 bases from V and 1 base from J, leaving 3 bases between. As DNA, the CDR3 is TGTGCCAGCAGTTACCTTTCTGGAAACACCATATATTTT. This gives the protein CASSYLSGNTIYF.

The V gene is TRBV7-2, the J gene TRBJ2-5, with a possible D match to TRBD1 (5 bases). The CDR3 has 16 amino acids. Trimming cost V 1 base and J 10 bases, with 22 bases left between them. CDR1 and CDR2 (germline): SGHTA, FQGNSA. CDR3 DNA: TGTGCCAGCAGCTTAGATAGCCCCTCCAGGGCCACGGTCCAGTACTTC. Encoded protein: CASSLDSPSRATVQYF.

V usage is TRBV11-2 and J usage is TRBJ1-5; D gene ambiguous. This CDR3 region has 13 residues. The V end lost 5 bases, the J end lost 3 bases, and 8 bases lay between the germline ends. Germline CDR1 reads SGHAT; CDR2 reads FQNNGV. CDR3 nucleotide sequence: TGTGCCAGCAGCGACCGGTCCAATCAGCCCCAGCATTTT. Its protein product is CASSDRSNQPQHF.

The chain carries TRBV20-1 and TRBJ1-5; the D is unclear. In germline, CDR1 is DFQATT, CDR2 SNEGSKA (reference sequence). This CDR3 region has 14 residues. V lost 1 base and J lost 5, with 12 bases in between. The CDR3 region is CSARALAGYQPQHF. The CDR3 region has the DNA TGCAGTGCTAGAGCATTGGCCGGGTATCAGCCCCAGCATTTT.

This clonotype was detected a few times. The CDR3 nucleotides are TGCGCCAGCACCTGGGGGGTCAGCGGAGCCAAAGAGACCCAGTACTTC. It codes for CASTWGVSGAKETQYF. V and J are TRBV5-1 and TRBJ2-5; D perhaps matches TRBD2 (6 bases). Germline V gene data show CDR1 as SGHRS and CDR2 as YFSETQ. The germline V and J ends were trimmed by 6 bases and 3 bases, with 21 bases remaining between them. The CDR3 sequence is 16 residues long.

This clonotype was detected ten times or more. The genes are TRBV28 and TRBJ1-4, with D possibly matching TRBD1 (6 bases). The CDR3 is 16 residues long. CDR1 and CDR2 from the germline V gene are MDHEN and SYDVKM. V lost 6 bases and J 5 bases, leaving 19 bases between the germline ends. The CDR3: CASSGFRRGGNEKLFF. As DNA, the CDR3 is TGTGCCAGCAGCGGGTTCCGGAGAGGGGGGAATGAAAAACTGTTTTTT.

This clonotype came up a few times. The gene calls are TRBV5-1 and TRBJ2-5; 15 bases match TRBD2. The DNA end is more similar to TRBJ2-7, so the J call may be wrong. The germline gives CDR1 SGHRS, CDR2 YFSETQ. The CDR3 has 18 residues. CDR3 region: CASSLGTSGRAATYEQYF. The CDR3 DNA reads as TGCGCCAGCAGCTTGGGGACTAGCGGGAGGGCCGCTACCTACGAGCAGTACTTC.

V and J are TRBV3-1 and TRBJ2-2; TRBD2 matches at 10 bases. This CDR3 region has 17 residues. V lost 0 bases and J lost 3; bases outside the gene matches: 4. CDR1 and CDR2 (germline): LGHDT, YNNKEL (reference sequence). The CDR3 DNA sequence: TGTGCCAGCAGCCAAGATGGGCTAGCGGGAGACACCGGGGAGCTGTTTTTT. Its translation is CASSQDGLAGDTGELFF.

The CDR3 is CASSPGLAESSYNEQFF. The CDR3 bases are TGTGCCAGCAGCCCCGGACTAGCGGAGAGCTCCTACAATGAGCAGTTCTTC. This rearrangement joins TRBV3-1 to TRBJ2-1; 10 bases align to TRBD2. Germline CDR1 reads LGHDT; CDR2 reads YNNKEL (reference sequence). The CDR3 extends over 17 amino acids. The V and J ends lost 4 bases and 0 bases, in that order; junction bases with no gene match: 6.

The V and J genes are TRBV5-5 and TRBJ2-6; D is uncertain. Trimming cost V 0 bases and J 0 bases, with 7 bases left between them. Germline V lookup: CDR1 SGHKS, CDR2 YYEKEE (reference sequence). CDR3 size: 16 residues. CDR3 DNA sequence: TGTGCCAGCAGCTTGGAGGTGGTCTCTGGGGCCAACGTCCTGACTTTC. Protein sequence: CASSLEVVSGANVLTF. Combining the CDR3 with reference TRBV5-5 and TRBJ2-6 gives the whole variable domain DAGVTQSPTHLIKTRGQQVTLRCSPISGHKSVSWYQQVLGQGPQFIFQYYEKEERGRGNFPDRFSARQFPNYSSELNVNALLLGDSALYLCASSLEVVSGANVLTFGAGSRLTVL.

There are a few counts of this clonotype. The chain links TRBV12-3 or TRBV12-4 to TRBJ2-2; D ambiguous. The CDR3 covers 14 residues. The V gene lost 6 bases and the J gene lost 3 bases, with 11 bases spanning the gap. This CDR3 reads CASSPGRHTGELFF. The CDR3 nucleotides read TGTGCCAGCAGCCCAGGACGGCACACCGGGGAGCTGTTTTTT.

This clonotype was seen a few times. The CDR3 nucleotides read TGTGCCAGCAGTGAAGGGGACCGAATTTCCTACGAGCAGTACTTC. Translating gives CASSEGDRISYEQYF. This rearrangement joins TRBV2 to TRBJ2-7, with D tentatively TRBD1 or TRBD2 (5 bases each). The V end was cut by 1 base, the J end by 1 base, with 11 bases between. The CDR3 loop spans 15 amino acids. CDR1 is SNHLY and CDR2 is FYNNEI in the germline V gene. Complete variable domain (other parts from reference TRBV2 and TRBJ2-7): EPEVTQTPSHQVTQMGQEVILRCVPISNHLYFYWYRQILGQKVEFLVSFYNNEISEKSEIFDDQFSVERPDGSNFTLKIRSTKLEDSAMYFCASSEGDRISYEQYFGPGTRLTVT.

The chain carries TRBV7-2 and TRBJ1-1; D may be TRBD1 (5 bases). Germline V lookup: CDR1 SGHTA, CDR2 FQGNSA. V was pared by 4 bases and J by 2 bases, with 8 bases between. CDR3 size: 13 residues. For the CDR3, the DNA is TGTGCCAGCAGCTGGACAAGCAACACTGAAGCTTTCTTT. This codes for CASSWTSNTEAFF.

The CDR3 nucleotides are TGCAGTGCTAGAGTCGGGGGAACTAGCTCCCTGGGGGAGCAGTTCTTC. Its protein is CSARVGGTSSLGEQFF. The V and J genes are TRBV20-1 and TRBJ2-5, with TRBD2 as a possible D gene (6 bases). With the DNA end fitting TRBJ2-1 better, the J assignment may be wrong. The germline V gene encodes CDR1 DFQATT and CDR2 SNEGSKA (reference sequence). The CDR3 runs to 16 residues.

The CDR3 reads CSANDRGLRGGYEQYF. DNA for the CDR3: TGCAGTGCTAACGACAGGGGGCTACGAGGGGGCTACGAGCAGTACTTC. The V gene is TRBV20-1, the J gene TRBJ2-5; 10 nucleotides match TRBD1. The assigned J gene may be wrong: the sequence end matches TRBJ2-7 better. This CDR3 contains 16 residues. Germline V lookup: CDR1 DFQATT, CDR2 SNEGSKA (reference sequence).

The rearrangement links TRBV7-6 to TRBJ2-1, with 11 bases aligning to TRBD1. The CDR3 consists of 15 residues. Germline V gene lookup returns CDR1 SGHVS and CDR2 FNYEAQ. Trimming took 8 bases from V and 2 from J; bases not matched to a gene: 5. Written as DNA, the CDR3 is TGTGCCAGCGTTCCGGGACAGGGGGCCTACAATGAGCAGTTCTTC. Encoded protein: CASVPGQGAYNEQFF.

There are a few counts of this clonotype. This chain joins TRBV10-3 and TRBJ1-1; the match to TRBD1 covers 7 bases. V was pared by 6 bases and J by 6 bases, with 10 bases of the junction left unmatched. In germline, CDR1 is ENHRY, CDR2 SYGVKD. The CDR3 has 14 residues. CDR3 DNA: TGTGCCATCAGCCAGAGACAGGGTAATGCTGAAGCTTTCTTT. Translating gives CAISQRQGNAEAFF.

The J gene is TRBJ1-1, the V gene TRBV7-9; 10 nucleotides agree with TRBD1. CDR1 is SEHNR, CDR2 FQNEAQ, per germline (reference sequence). V was pared by 3 bases and J by 5 bases, with 12 bases of the junction left unmatched. The CDR3 length is 17 residues. CDR3 protein: CASSFRQGASAGTEAFF. The CDR3 region has the DNA TGTGCCAGCAGCTTCCGACAGGGGGCTTCGGCTGGTACTGAAGCTTTCTTT.

The chain recombines TRBV12-3 or TRBV12-4 with TRBJ2-1; a possible D gene is TRBD2 (8 bases). The ends were cut back, 6 bases at V and 10 bases at J, with 19 bases in the middle. This CDR3 spans 14 amino acids. The CDR3, as DNA: TGTGCCAGCAGCCTAACTATAGCGGGACAGGAGCAGTTCTTC. This gives the protein CASSLTIAGQEQFF.

This clonotype was seen a few times. The V gene is TRBV4-1, the J gene TRBJ2-5; possible D gene TRBD1, 6 bases. V lost 1 base, J lost 2 bases, and 11 bases lay in between. CDR1 and CDR2 from the germline V gene are MGHRA and YSYEKL. The CDR3 consists of 15 residues. CDR3 sequence: CASSQGWGQQETQYF. The DNA of the CDR3 is TGCGCCAGCAGCCAAGGATGGGGGCAGCAAGAGACCCAGTACTTC.

This clonotype was seen a handful of times. This chain joins TRBV5-1 and TRBJ2-4, with 8 nucleotides matching TRBD2. The CDR3 is 14 amino acids. The trim removed 3 bases at V and 6 bases at J, leaving 5 bases unmatched. CDR1 SGHRS and CDR2 YFSETQ come from the germline V gene. This CDR3 reads CASSSPTSGNIQYF. The CDR3 coding sequence is TGCGCCAGCAGCTCCCCCACTAGCGGAAACATTCAGTACTTC.

The rearrangement joins TRBV29-1 to TRBJ2-7; D call uncertain. The CDR3 length is 12 residues. V was pared by 4 bases and J by 3 bases, with 10 bases between. Germline CDR1 is SQVTM and CDR2 is ANQGSEA. The CDR3 DNA reads as TGCAGCGTTGTCACAGAAAACTACGAGCAGTACTTC. Translation: CSVVTENYEQYF.

This rearrangement joins TRBV29-1 to TRBJ2-1; D is uncertain. CDR1 is SQVTM and CDR2 is ANQGSEA in the germline V gene. The ends were cut back, 3 bases at V and 7 bases at J, with 7 bases in the middle. The CDR3 sequence is 11 residues long. The DNA of the CDR3 is TGCAGCGTTGATTTGGGTAATGAGCAGTTCTTC. This gives the protein CSVDLGNEQFF.